Below are 16 T cell receptor beta chains sequenced from a single sample in a study of blood T cell repertoires in COVID-19 (TCRdb year 2020). Preparation of the library involved the immunoSEQ multiplex PCR assay. The table was pulled from immuneACCESS by TCRdb, which kept in-frame rearrangements only. Such tables lose some clones; where checked, under half of the loss comes from unresolved V genes, and the rest has no known cause. The table for this sample lists some 400,000 clones; approximately 92% of them were counted only once. The top ten clonotypes cover approximately 1.2% of the sample. Input material: PBMCs or T cells enriched from blood (not recorded which). The receptor source for this set is a man aged 25 to 40 who had recovered from COVID-19.

The CDR3 DNA sequence: TGTGCCAGCAGTTCGACAGCCGGAATAAACTATGGCTACACCTTC. Protein sequence: CASSSTAGINYGYTF. The chain uses TRBV6-5 and TRBJ1-2, with a tentative D call TRBD1 (5 bases). This CDR3 comprises 15 residues. V was cut by 4 bases and J by 2 bases, with 14 bases left in between. In germline, CDR1 is MNHEY, CDR2 SVGAGI.

The chain carries TRBV28 and TRBJ1-1, with 7 bases lining up with TRBD1. The CDR3 loop spans 14 amino acids. Germline V CDR1 and CDR2: MDHEN, SYDVKM. V dropped 6 bases and J dropped 7; count of bases not matched to a gene: 11. The CDR3 sequence is CASSLTGAGGEAFF. The CDR3 coding sequence is TGTGCCAGCAGCCTCACAGGGGCAGGTGGTGAAGCTTTCTTT.

The chain uses TRBV4-1 and TRBJ2-1; TRBD1 is a possible D gene (6 bases). Germline values: CDR1 MGHRA, CDR2 YSYEKL. This CDR3 has 18 residues. V was shortened by 2 bases and J by 0 bases, with 17 bases between the two germline ends. CDR3 sequence (DNA): TGCGCCAGCAGCCAATTCCCGGGACACCGACCCTCCTACAATGAGCAGTTCTTC. Its translation is CASSQFPGHRPSYNEQFF.

This chain uses TRBV6-5 with TRBJ2-3; 11 nucleotides match TRBD1. The germline V gene encodes CDR1 MNHEY and CDR2 SVGAGI. This CDR3 region has 14 residues. J lost 5 bases, V lost 5 bases, and 3 bases had no gene match. In DNA form, the CDR3 reads TGTGCCAGCAGTCGGACAGGGGGCGAAGATACGCAGTATTTT. Its protein product is CASSRTGGEDTQYF.

The J gene is TRBJ1-4, the V gene TRBV19, with 7 bases aligning to TRBD1. The CDR3 is 19 residues long. The V gene end was trimmed by 7 bases and the J gene end by 0 bases; junction bases not matched to a gene: 17. Germline V CDR1 and CDR2: LNHDA, SQIVND (reference sequence). The CDR3 DNA follows: TGTGCCAGTACCGCCGGAGGTCCGGGACAGATCGCAACTAATGAAAAACTGTTTTTT. Translating it yields CASTAGGPGQIATNEKLFF.

The V gene is TRBV21-1, the J gene TRBJ2-2; TRBD1, the table's D call, was not compared with the DNA. TRBV21-1 is shown as a pseudogene. This CDR3 has 17 amino acids. CDR3 sequence (DNA): TGTGCCAGCAGCAAAGGGGGGACAGGGGACAACACCGGGGAGCTGTTTTTT. Protein: CASSKGGTGDNTGELFF.

With respect to this clone: Mismatch with germline at one junction end may stem from a read error. The chain employs TRBV5-3 and TRBJ2-1; 7 nucleotides match TRBD1. TRBV5-3 is given ORF status, its function remaining uncertain. The CDR3 has 14 residues. The CDR3, as DNA: TGTGTCAGAAGCTTGAGCCACAGGGGAAATGAGCAGTTCTTC. Translating gives CVRSLSHRGNEQFF.

This rearrangement joins TRBV19 to TRBJ1-2; D is possibly TRBD1 (6 bases). V was trimmed by 3 bases and J by 4 bases, leaving 12 bases between them. This CDR3 is built from 14 residues. Germline CDR1 and CDR2: LNHDA and SQIVND (reference sequence). DNA of the CDR3: TGTGCCAGTAGTATGGGGGGGCTACCCTATGGCTACACCTTC. Amino acids: CASSMGGLPYGYTF.

This chain links TRBV18 with TRBJ2-7; D is unresolved. The CDR3 sequence is 16 residues long. Germline-derived CDR1 and CDR2 are KGHSH and LQKENI. The V end was cut by 0 bases, the J end by 6 bases, with 18 bases between. CDR3 DNA: TGTGCCAGCTCACCACCTTGGTCTACTGCCTTCGGCGAGCAGTACTTC. Translating gives CASSPPWSTAFGEQYF.

The chain links TRBV28 to TRBJ1-1, with D possibly being TRBD1 (6 bases). V was cut by 3 bases and J by 2 bases, with 10 bases left in between. Germline CDR1 reads MDHEN; CDR2 reads SYDVKM. CDR3 size: 14 residues. The DNA for the CDR3 is TGTGCCAGCAGTTTTACAGGGAGCAACACTGAAGCTTTCTTT. This translates into CASSFTGSNTEAFF.

V and J are TRBV5-4 and TRBJ2-7; 13 bases align to TRBD2. Germline loops: CDR1 SGHNT, CDR2 YYREEE (reference sequence). The CDR3 runs to 16 residues. V shed 2 bases and J 9 bases; nucleotides not matched to a gene: 11. The CDR3 spells CASSFSFGLAGETQYF. The CDR3 DNA follows: TGTGCCAGCAGCTTTAGTTTTGGACTAGCGGGAGAAACGCAGTACTTC.

The V gene is TRBV5-1, the J gene TRBJ1-2; TRBD1 agrees at 7 bases. The V segment lost 5 bases and the J segment 2 bases; nucleotides outside the gene matches: 6. The germline V gene has CDR1 SGHRS and CDR2 YFSETQ. This CDR3 has 14 residues. CDR3 region: CASSLGQENYGYTF. CDR3 coding DNA: TGCGCCAGCAGTTTAGGACAGGAGAACTATGGCTACACCTTC.

This chain uses TRBV5-1 with TRBJ1-5, with TRBD1 matching 8 bases. This CDR3 is built from 14 residues. J gave up 6 bases and V 2 bases, and 4 bases lay outside the gene matches. Germline values: CDR1 SGHRS, CDR2 YFSETQ. The CDR3 loop reads CASSLGTGPQPQHF. CDR3 in DNA: TGCGCCAGCAGCTTAGGGACAGGTCCTCAGCCCCAGCATTTT.

This clone has just a few counts. The rearrangement uses TRBV3-1 (or the pseudogene TRBV3-2) and TRBJ1-6, with D possibly TRBD1 on 5 matching bases. Between the trimmed V and J ends, which lost 3 bases and 9 bases, there was a span of 6 bases. The CDR3 consists of 12 residues. Germline-derived CDR1 and CDR2 are LGHDT and YNNKEL (reference sequence). The CDR3: CASSHRVSPLHF. The CDR3 region has the DNA TGTGCCAGCAGCCACAGGGTTTCACCCCTCCACTTT.

The chain couples TRBV5-1 to TRBJ1-1; TRBD1 is a possible D gene (6 bases). From germline, CDR1 is SGHRS and CDR2 YFSETQ. Trimming cost V 4 bases and J 3 bases, with 13 bases left between them. CDR3 length: 14 residues. CDR3 nucleotide sequence: TGCGCCAGCAGCATACAGGGATTTGACACTGAAGCTTTCTTT. Translated, it gives CASSIQGFDTEAFF.

This chain connects TRBV19 to TRBJ1-5, with 10 nucleotides matching TRBD1. V lost 6 bases to trimming and J lost 7 bases; unmatched junction nucleotides: 9. This CDR3 is built from 15 residues. Germline V CDR1 and CDR2: LNHDA, SQIVND (reference sequence). CDR3 loop: CASSHNRDRGQPQHF. The CDR3 region has the DNA TGTGCCAGTAGCCATAACCGGGACAGGGGACAGCCCCAGCATTTT.